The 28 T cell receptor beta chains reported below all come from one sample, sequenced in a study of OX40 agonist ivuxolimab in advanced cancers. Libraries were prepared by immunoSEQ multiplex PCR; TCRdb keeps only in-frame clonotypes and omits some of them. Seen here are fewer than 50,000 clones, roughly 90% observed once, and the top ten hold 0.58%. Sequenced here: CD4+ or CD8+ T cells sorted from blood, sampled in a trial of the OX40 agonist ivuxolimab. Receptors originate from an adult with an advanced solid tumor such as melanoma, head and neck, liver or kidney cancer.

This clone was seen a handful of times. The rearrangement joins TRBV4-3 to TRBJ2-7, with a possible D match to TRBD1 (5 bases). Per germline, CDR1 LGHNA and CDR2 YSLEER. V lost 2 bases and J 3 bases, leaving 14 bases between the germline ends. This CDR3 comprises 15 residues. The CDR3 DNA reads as TGCGCCAGCAGCCAATCTGCTCAGGGAAGCTACGAGCAGTACTTC. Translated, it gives CASSQSAQGSYEQYF.

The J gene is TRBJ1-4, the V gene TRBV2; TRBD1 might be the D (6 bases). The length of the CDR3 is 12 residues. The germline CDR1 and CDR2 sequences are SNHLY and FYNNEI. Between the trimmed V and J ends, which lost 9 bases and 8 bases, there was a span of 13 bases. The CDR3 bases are TGTGCCAGTCTGGGGGGCGGAGAAAAACTGTTTTTT. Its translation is CASLGGGEKLFF.

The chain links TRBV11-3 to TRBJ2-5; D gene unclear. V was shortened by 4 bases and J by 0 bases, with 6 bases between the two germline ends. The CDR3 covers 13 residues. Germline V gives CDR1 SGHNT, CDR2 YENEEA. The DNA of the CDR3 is TGTGCCAGCAGCTCCGAGAACCAAGAGACCCAGTACTTC. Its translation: CASSSENQETQYF. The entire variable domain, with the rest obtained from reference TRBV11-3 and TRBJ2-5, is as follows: EAGVVQSPRYKIIEKKQPVAFWCNPISGHNTLYWYLQNLGQGPELLIRYENEEAVDDSQLPKDRFSAERLKGVDSTLKIQPAELGDSAVYLCASSSENQETQYFGPGTRLLVL.

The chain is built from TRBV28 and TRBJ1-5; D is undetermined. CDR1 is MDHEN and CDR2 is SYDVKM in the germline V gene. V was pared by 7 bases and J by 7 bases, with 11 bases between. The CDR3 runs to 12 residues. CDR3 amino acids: CASKNGVQPQHF. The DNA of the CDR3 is TGTGCCAGCAAAAATGGGGTCCAGCCCCAGCATTTT.

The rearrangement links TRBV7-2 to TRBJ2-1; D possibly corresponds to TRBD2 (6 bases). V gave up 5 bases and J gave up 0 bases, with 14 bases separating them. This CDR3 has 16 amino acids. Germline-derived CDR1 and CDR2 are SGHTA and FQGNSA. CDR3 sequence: CASSLSGGVSYNEQFF. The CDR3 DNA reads TGTGCCAGCAGCCTTAGCGGCGGGGTCTCCTACAATGAGCAGTTCTTC. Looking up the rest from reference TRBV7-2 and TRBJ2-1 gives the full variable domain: GAGVSQSPSNKVTEKGKDVELRCDPISGHTALYWYRQSLGQGLEFLIYFQGNSAPDKSGLPSDRFSAERTGGSVSTLTIQRTQQEDSAVYLCASSLSGGVSYNEQFFGPGTRLTVL.

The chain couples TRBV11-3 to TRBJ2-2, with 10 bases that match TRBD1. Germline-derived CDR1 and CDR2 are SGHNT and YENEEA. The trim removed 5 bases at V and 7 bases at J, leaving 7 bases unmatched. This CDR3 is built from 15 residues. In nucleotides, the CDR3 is TGTGCCAGCAGCGCCCGACAGGGGGCAAACGGGGAGCTGTTTTTT. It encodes CASSARQGANGELFF. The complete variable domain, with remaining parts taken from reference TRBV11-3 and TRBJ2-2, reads EAGVVQSPRYKIIEKKQPVAFWCNPISGHNTLYWYLQNLGQGPELLIRYENEEAVDDSQLPKDRFSAERLKGVDSTLKIQPAELGDSAVYLCASSARQGANGELFFGEGSRLTVL.

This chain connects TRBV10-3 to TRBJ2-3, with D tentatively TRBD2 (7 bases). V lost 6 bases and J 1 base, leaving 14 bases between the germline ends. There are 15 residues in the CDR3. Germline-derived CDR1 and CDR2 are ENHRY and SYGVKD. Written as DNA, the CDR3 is TGTGCCATCAGAAGAGGGGGGGCCCGCACAGATACGCAGTATTTT. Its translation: CAIRRGGARTDTQYF.

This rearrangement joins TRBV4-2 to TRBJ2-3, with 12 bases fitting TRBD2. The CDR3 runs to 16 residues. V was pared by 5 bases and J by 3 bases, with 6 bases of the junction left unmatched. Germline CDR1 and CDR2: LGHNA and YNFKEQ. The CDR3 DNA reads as TGTGCCAGCAGCGGAACGACTAGCGGGGGAACAGATACGCAGTATTTT. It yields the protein CASSGTTSGGTDTQYF.

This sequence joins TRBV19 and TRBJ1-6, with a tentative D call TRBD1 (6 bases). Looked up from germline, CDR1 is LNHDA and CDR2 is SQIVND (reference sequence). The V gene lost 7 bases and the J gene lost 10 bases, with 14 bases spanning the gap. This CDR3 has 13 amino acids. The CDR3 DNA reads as TGTGCCAGTACAAGCAGGGGAGGGTCACCCCTCCACTTT. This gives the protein CASTSRGGSPLHF.

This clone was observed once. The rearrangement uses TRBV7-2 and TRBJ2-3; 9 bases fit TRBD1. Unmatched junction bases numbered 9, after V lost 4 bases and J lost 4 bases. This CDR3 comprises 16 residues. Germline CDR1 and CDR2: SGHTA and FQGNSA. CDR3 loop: CASSSRGGQGSDTQYF. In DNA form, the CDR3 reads TGTGCCAGCAGCTCCAGGGGGGGACAGGGATCAGATACGCAGTATTTT.

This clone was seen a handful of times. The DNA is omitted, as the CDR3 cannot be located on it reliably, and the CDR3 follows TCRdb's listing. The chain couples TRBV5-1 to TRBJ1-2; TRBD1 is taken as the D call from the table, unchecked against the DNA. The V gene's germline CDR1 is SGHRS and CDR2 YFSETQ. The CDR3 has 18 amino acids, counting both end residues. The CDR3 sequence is CASRQGTMATPSDYGYTF.

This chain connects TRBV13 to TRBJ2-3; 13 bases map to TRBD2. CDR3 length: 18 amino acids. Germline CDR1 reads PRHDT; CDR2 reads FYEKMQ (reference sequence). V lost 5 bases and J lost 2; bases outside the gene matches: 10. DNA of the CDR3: TGTGCCAGCAGCCCCGTAACCGGACTAGCGGGAGACACAGATACGCAGTATTTT. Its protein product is CASSPVTGLAGDTDTQYF.

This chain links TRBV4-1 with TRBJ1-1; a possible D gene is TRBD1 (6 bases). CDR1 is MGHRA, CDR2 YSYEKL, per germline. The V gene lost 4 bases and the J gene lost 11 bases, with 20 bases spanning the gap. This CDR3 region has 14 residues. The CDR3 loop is CASSPGGLSTEAFF. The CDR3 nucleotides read TGCGCCAGCAGCCCCGGGGGCCTATCCACGGAGGCTTTCTTT.

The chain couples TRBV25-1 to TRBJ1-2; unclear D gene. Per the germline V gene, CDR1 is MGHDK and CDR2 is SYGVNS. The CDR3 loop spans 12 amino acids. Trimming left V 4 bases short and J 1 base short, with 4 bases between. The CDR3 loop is CASSVNNYGYTF. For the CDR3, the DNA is TGTGCCAGCAGTGTTAATAACTATGGCTACACCTTC.

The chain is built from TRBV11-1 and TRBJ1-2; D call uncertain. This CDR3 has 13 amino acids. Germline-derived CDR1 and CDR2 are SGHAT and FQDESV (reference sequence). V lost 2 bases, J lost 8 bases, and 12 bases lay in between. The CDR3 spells CASSLFGGSGYTF. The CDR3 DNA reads TGTGCCAGCAGCTTATTCGGAGGGAGCGGCTACACCTTC.

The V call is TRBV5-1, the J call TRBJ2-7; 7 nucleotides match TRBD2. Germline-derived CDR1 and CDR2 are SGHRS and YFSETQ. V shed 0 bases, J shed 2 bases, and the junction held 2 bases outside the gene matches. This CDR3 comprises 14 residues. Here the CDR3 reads CASSLGEGPYEQYF. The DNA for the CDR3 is TGCGCCAGCAGCTTGGGGGAGGGCCCCTACGAGCAGTACTTC.

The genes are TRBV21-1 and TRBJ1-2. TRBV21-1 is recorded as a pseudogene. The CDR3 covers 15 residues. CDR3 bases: TGTGCCAGCAGCAAAACCGTGCAGGGCGGGGATGGCTACACCTTC. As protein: CASSKTVQGGDGYTF.

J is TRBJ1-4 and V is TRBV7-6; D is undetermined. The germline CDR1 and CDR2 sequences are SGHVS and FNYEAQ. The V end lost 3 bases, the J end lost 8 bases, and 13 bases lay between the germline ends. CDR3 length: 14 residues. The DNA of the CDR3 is TGTGCCAGCAGCTTTGGGTTCCTGACCGAAAAACTGTTTTTT. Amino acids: CASSFGFLTEKLFF.

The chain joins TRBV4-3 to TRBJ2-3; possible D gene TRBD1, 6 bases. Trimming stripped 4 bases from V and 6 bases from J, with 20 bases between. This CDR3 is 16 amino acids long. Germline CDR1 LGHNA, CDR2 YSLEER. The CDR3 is CASSRGEGVRGDTQYF. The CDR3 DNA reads TGCGCCAGCAGCCGAGGAGAGGGGGTTCGAGGGGATACGCAGTATTTT.

CDR3 sequence reads: CASSPWGRANTEAFF. The DNA of the CDR3 is TGTGCCAGTAGCCCATGGGGCAGGGCGAACACTGAAGCTTTCTTT. The chain joins TRBV19 to TRBJ1-1, with D possibly being TRBD1 (5 bases). The CDR3 consists of 15 residues. V lost 6 bases, J lost 1 base, and 15 bases lay in between. Germline-derived CDR1 and CDR2 are LNHDA and SQIVND (reference sequence).

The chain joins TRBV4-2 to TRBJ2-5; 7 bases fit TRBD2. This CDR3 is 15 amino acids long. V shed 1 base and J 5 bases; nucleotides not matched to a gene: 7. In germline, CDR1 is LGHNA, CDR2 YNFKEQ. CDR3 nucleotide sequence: TGTGCCAGCAGCCAAGTGGGGACCGGGAGGGAGACCCAGTACTTC. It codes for CASSQVGTGRETQYF.

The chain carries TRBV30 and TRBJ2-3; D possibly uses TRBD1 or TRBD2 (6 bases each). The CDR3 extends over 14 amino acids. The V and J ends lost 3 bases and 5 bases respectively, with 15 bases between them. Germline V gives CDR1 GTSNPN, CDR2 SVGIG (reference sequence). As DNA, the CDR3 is TGTGCCTGGAGCGAACGCGGAGGGGGAGATACGCAGTATTTT. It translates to CAWSERGGGDTQYF.

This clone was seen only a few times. CDR3 loop: CASSRLGTSGGALETQYF. Here the CDR3 DNA reads TGCGCCAGCAGCCGCCTCGGGACTAGCGGGGGGGCCTTGGAGACCCAGTACTTC. The chain carries TRBV4-3 and TRBJ2-5; 16 positions match TRBD2. CDR1 and CDR2 from the germline V gene are LGHNA and YSLEER. The CDR3 sequence is 18 residues long. The junction had 10 bases not matched to a gene; V was cut back by 4 bases and J by 5 bases.

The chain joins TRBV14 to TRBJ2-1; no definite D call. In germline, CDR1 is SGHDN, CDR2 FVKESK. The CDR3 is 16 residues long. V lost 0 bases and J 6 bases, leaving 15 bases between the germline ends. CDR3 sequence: CASSQDATDAGNEQFF. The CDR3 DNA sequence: TGTGCCAGCAGCCAAGATGCGACGGACGCCGGCAATGAGCAGTTCTTC. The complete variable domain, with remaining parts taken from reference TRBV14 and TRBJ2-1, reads EAGVTQFPSHSVIEKGQTVTLRCDPISGHDNLYWYRRVMGKEIKFLLHFVKESKQDESGMPNNRFLAERTGGTYSTLKVQPAELEDSGVYFCASSQDATDAGNEQFFGPGTRLTVL.

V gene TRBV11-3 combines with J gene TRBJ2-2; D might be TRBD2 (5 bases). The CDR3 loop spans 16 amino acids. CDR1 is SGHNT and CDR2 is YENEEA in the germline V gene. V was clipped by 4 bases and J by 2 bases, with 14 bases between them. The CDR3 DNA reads TGTGCCAGCAGCTACAGAGCCGGGGAAAACACCGGGGAGCTGTTTTTT. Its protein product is CASSYRAGENTGELFF.

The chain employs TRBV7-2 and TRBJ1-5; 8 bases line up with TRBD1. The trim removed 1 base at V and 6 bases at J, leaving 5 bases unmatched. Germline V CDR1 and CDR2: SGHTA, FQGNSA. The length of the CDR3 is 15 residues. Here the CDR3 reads CASSLGRGQGQPQHF. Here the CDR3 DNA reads TGTGCCAGCAGCTTAGGCAGGGGGCAGGGTCAGCCCCAGCATTTT. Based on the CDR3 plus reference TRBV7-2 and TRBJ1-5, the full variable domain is GAGVSQSPSNKVTEKGKDVELRCDPISGHTALYWYRQSLGQGLEFLIYFQGNSAPDKSGLPSDRFSAERTGGSVSTLTIQRTQQEDSAVYLCASSLGRGQGQPQHFGDGTRLSIL.

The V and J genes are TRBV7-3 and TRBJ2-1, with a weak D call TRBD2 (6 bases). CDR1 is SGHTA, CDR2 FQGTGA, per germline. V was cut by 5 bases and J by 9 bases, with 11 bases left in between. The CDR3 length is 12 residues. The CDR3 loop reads CASSPGGLEQFF. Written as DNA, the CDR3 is TGTGCCAGCAGCCCTGGGGGACTTGAGCAGTTCTTC.

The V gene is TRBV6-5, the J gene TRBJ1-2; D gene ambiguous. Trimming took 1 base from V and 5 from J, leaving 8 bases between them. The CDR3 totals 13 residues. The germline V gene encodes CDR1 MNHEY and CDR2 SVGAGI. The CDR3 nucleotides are TGTGCCAGCAGTTACTTCCGAGGGTATGGCTACACCTTC. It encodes CASSYFRGYGYTF.